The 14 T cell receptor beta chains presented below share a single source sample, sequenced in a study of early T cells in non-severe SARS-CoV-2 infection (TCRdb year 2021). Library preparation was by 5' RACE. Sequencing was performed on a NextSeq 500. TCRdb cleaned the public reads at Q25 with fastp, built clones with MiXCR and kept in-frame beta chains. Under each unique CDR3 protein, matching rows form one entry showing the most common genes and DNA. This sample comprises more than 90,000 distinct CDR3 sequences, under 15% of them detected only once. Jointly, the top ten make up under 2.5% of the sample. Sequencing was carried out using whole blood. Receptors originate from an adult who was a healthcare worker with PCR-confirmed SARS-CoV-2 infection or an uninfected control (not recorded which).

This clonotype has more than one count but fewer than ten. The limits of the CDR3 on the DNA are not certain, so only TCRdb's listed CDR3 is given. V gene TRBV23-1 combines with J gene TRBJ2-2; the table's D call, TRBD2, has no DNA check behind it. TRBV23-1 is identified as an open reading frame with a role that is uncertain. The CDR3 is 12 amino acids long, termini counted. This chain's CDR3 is CASSQWEGAVFF.

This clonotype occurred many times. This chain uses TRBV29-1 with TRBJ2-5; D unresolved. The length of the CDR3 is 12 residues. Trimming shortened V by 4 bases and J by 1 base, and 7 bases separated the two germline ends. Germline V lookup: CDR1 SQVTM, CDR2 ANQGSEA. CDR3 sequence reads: CSVVGLQETQYF. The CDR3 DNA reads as TGCAGCGTTGTAGGGCTCCAAGAGACCCAGTACTTC.

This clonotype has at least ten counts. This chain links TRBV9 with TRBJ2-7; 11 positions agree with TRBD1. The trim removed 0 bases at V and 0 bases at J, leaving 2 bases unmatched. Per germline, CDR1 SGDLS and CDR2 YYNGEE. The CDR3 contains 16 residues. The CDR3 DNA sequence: TGTGCCAGCAGCGTAGGAGGGACAGGGGGCTCCTACGAGCAGTACTTC. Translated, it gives CASSVGGTGGSYEQYF.

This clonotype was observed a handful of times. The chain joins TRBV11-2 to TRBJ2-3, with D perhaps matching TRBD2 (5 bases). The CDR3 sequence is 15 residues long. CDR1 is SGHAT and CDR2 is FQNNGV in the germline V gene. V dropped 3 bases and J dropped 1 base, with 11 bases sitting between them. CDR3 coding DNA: TGTGCCAGCAGCTTGAGGGCACTGGGCACAGATACGCAGTATTTT. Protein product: CASSLRALGTDTQYF.

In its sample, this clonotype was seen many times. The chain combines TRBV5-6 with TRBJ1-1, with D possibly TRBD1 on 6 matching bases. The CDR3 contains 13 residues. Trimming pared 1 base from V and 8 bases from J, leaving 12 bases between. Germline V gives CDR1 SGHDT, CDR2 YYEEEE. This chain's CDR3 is CASSLNRVPEAFF. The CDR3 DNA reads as TGTGCCAGCAGCTTGAACAGGGTGCCCGAAGCTTTCTTT.

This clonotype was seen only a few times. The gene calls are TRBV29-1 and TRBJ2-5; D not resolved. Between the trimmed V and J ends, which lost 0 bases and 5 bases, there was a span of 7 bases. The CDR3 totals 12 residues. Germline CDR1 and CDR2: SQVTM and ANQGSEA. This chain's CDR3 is CSVEDHGETQYF. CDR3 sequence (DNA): TGCAGCGTTGAAGACCATGGGGAGACCCAGTACTTC.

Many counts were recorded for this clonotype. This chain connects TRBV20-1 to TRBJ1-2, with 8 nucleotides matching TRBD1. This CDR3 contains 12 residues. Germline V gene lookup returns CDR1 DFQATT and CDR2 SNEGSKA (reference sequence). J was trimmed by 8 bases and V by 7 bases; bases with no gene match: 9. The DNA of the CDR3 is TGCAGTGGGACAGGGACAGGTCGGGGCTACACCTTC. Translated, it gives CSGTGTGRGYTF.

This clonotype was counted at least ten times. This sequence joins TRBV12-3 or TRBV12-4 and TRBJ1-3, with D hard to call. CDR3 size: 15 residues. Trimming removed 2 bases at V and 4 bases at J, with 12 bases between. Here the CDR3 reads CASSLRFLGGNTIYF. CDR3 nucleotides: TGTGCCAGCAGTTTACGGTTTCTTGGGGGAAACACCATATATTTT.

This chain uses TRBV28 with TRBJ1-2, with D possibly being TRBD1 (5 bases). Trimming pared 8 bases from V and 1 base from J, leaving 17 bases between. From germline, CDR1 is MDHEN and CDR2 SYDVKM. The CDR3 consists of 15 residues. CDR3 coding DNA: TGTGCCAGCTCCCATGGGGCGTACCTTAACTATGGCTACACCTTC. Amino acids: CASSHGAYLNYGYTF.

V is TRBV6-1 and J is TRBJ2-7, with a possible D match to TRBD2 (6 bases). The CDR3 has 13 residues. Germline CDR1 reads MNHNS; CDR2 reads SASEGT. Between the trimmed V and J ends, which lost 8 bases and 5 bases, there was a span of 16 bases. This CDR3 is CASVDPGLDEQYF. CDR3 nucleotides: TGTGCCAGCGTAGACCCGGGACTCGACGAGCAGTACTTC.

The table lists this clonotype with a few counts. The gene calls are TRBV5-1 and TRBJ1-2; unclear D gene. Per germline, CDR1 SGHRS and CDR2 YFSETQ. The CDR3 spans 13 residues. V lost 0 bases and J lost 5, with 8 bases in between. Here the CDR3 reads CASSLVGSYGYTF. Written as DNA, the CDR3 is TGCGCCAGCAGCTTGGTGGGCTCTTATGGCTACACCTTC.

For the CDR3, the DNA is TGTGCCAGCAGCCAAAAGGGGGGTGAGCAGTACTTC. The encoded protein is CASSQKGGEQYF. The V gene is TRBV3-1, the J gene TRBJ2-7; the D call may be TRBD1 or TRBD2 (6 bases each). The V gene lost 2 bases and the J gene lost 7 bases, with 9 bases spanning the gap. Germline V CDR1 and CDR2: LGHDT, YNNKEL (reference sequence). This CDR3 contains 12 residues.

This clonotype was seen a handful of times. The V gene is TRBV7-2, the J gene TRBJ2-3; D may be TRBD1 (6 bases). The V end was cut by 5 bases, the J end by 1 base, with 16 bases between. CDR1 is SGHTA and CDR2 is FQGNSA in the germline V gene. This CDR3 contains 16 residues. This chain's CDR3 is CASSRAAGARTDTQYF. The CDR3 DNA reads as TGTGCCAGCAGCCGTGCTGCAGGGGCCCGCACAGATACGCAGTATTTT.

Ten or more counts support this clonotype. The DNA for the CDR3 is TGTGCCAGCAGTTCTTCCCAGGCTACAACTAATGAAAAACTGTTTTTT. Translation gives CASSSSQATTNEKLFF. The chain carries TRBV6-5 and TRBJ1-4; D call uncertain. Germline V lookup: CDR1 MNHEY, CDR2 SVGAGI. V dropped 4 bases and J dropped 0 bases, with 12 bases sitting between them. The CDR3 consists of 16 residues.